This T cell receptor beta chain was observed in a study of T cell responses to AZD1222 COVID-19 vaccine. CDR3 length: 16 amino acids. Germline V gene lookup returns CDR1 SQVTM and CDR2 ANQGSEA. The V and J ends lost 5 bases and 5 bases respectively, with 22 bases between them. TCRdb's table, derived via immunoSEQ multiplex PCR, lists solely in-frame clones and lacks some. Of about 120,000 clones listed, approximately 92% are singletons. This specimen was peripheral blood, taken 28 days after the second dose of the MenACWY control vaccine. This clonotype was sampled from an adult who received the MenACWY meningococcal vaccine as a control. V is TRBV29-1 and J is TRBJ2-1, with D possibly matching TRBD2 (6 bases). CDR3 in DNA: TGCAGCGTTTCGGGAGTAAGGTGGAGGGCCGACAATGAGCAGTTCTTC. It specifies CSVSGVRWRADNEQFF.